The 20 T cell receptor beta chains reported below all come from one sample, sequenced in a study of blood T cells in healthy people across ages (dated by TCRdb to between 2014 and 2017). Libraries came from 5' RACE. Data came from an Illumina HiSeq 2500. The second PCR ran for about 7 to 11 cycles and used a J-beta primer mix along with a sample-barcoded 5' primer. TCRdb took the public reads, trimmed them with fastp at Q25, ran MiXCR for clone calling and kept in-frame beta chains. Each CDR3 protein gets just one entry, which takes the most common genes and DNA from the rows behind it. This sample is represented by about 840,000 distinct CDR3 sequences; 25% to 30% of them were singletons. About a tenth of the sample is taken by the ten largest. This sample was shared with a second study, whose subject was T cells of mothers and their children.

The specimen was blood. The receptors stem from a woman between 40 and 55 years old in good health.

The chain has TRBV28 and TRBJ2-7, with 9 bases identical to TRBD1. CDR1 and CDR2 from the germline V gene are MDHEN and SYDVKM. The CDR3 has 15 amino acids. V lost 3 bases to trimming and J lost 6 bases; unmatched junction nucleotides: 9. In nucleotides, the CDR3 is TGTGCCAGCAGTTTCGGGGGACAGGGTAGAGGCGAGCAGTACTTC. Protein sequence: CASSFGGQGRGEQYF.

The CDR3 nucleotides are TGTGCCAGCAGCCCCTTCCAAGGGTACACAGGCAATGAGCAGTTCTTC. Translated: CASSPFQGYTGNEQFF. The chain carries TRBV14 and TRBJ2-1; TRBD1 might be the D (5 bases). There are 16 residues in the CDR3. CDR1 and CDR2 from the germline V gene are SGHDN and FVKESK. Between the trimmed V and J ends, which lost 4 bases and 6 bases, there was a span of 19 bases.

The V gene is TRBV7-8, the J gene TRBJ1-2; 10 bases fit TRBD1. Per the germline V gene, CDR1 is SGHVS and CDR2 is FQNEAQ. The CDR3 runs 15 residues. V lost 2 bases to trimming and J lost 3 bases; unmatched junction nucleotides: 3. The DNA of the CDR3 is TGTGCCAGCAGCTTATCGGGACAGGGGTACTATGGCTACACCTTC. Its translation is CASSLSGQGYYGYTF.

This clonotype appeared many times. The J gene is TRBJ2-7, the V gene TRBV18; 8 nucleotides line up with TRBD2. Losses at the gene ends were 5 bases for V and 0 bases for J; bases not matched to a gene: 0. The germline gives CDR1 KGHSH, CDR2 LQKENI. The CDR3 loop spans 13 amino acids. The chain's CDR3 is CASSGTSSYEQYF. The CDR3 DNA follows: TGTGCCAGCTCAGGGACTAGCTCCTACGAGCAGTACTTC. Drawing the rest from reference TRBV18 and TRBJ2-7, the complete variable domain is NAGVMQNPRHLVRRRGQEARLRCSPMKGHSHVYWYRQLPEEGLKFMVYLQKENIIDESGMPKERFSAEFPKEGPSILRIQQVVRGDSAAYFCASSGTSSYEQYFGPGTRLTVT.

This clonotype was counted only a few times. This sequence joins TRBV5-1 and TRBJ1-6; possible D gene TRBD1, 6 bases. Trimming cost V 2 bases and J 10 bases, with 13 bases left between them. The V gene's germline CDR1 is SGHRS and CDR2 YFSETQ. This CDR3 comprises 14 residues. CDR3 residues: CASSFGTRESPLHF. The CDR3 DNA reads TGCGCCAGCAGCTTTGGGACAAGGGAATCACCCCTCCACTTT. The whole variable domain, filled in from reference TRBV5-1 and TRBJ1-6, reads KAGVTQTPRYLIKTRGQQVTLSCSPISGHRSVSWYQQTPGQGLQFLFEYFSETQRNKGNFPGRFSGRQFSNSRSEMNVSTLELGDSALYLCASSFGTRESPLHFGNGTRLTVT.

The J gene is TRBJ2-5, the V gene TRBV9; D not certain. Germline V gene lookup returns CDR1 SGDLS and CDR2 YYNGEE. This CDR3 is 14 amino acids long. Trimming took off 0 bases at V and 1 base at J, with 7 bases between the two ends. The CDR3 spells CASSVGLGQETQYF. CDR3 DNA sequence: TGTGCCAGCAGCGTAGGTCTCGGCCAAGAGACCCAGTACTTC.

Worth noting for this clonotype: A much bigger clone sits one base away, suggesting this may be a read error. The chain carries TRBV15 and TRBJ2-5; D is unclear. The J call is doubtful: the DNA matches TRBJ2-7 better. CDR3 length equals 13 residues. Germline lookup yields CDR1 LNHNV and CDR2 YYDKDF (reference sequence). The CDR3 DNA follows: TGTGCCACCAGCCCTCGAGTGGCCGACGAGCAGTACTTC. Encoded protein: CATSPRVADEQYF.

The chain uses TRBV20-1 and TRBJ2-3; 8 bases match TRBD2. CDR1 is DFQATT, CDR2 SNEGSKA, per germline (reference sequence). V shed 3 bases and J 4 bases; nucleotides not matched to a gene: 9. The CDR3 has 15 amino acids. The CDR3 protein is CSASGTRGVPDTQYF. CDR3 sequence (DNA): TGCAGTGCTAGCGGGACTAGGGGAGTCCCAGATACGCAGTATTTT.

The chain joins TRBV12-3 or TRBV12-4 to TRBJ2-3; D possibly corresponds to TRBD2 (6 bases). The CDR3 extends over 18 amino acids. Trimming removed 4 bases from V and 3 bases from J, with 23 bases in between. CDR3 DNA sequence: TGTGCCAGCAGTTCAAGACTGGCGGGGAAGACCAGGACAGATACGCAGTATTTT. Amino acids: CASSSRLAGKTRTDTQYF.

In DNA form, the CDR3 reads TGTGCCAGCAGTTACGGCACAACGGGGGAGACCCAGTACTTC. Encoded protein: CASSYGTTGETQYF. The chain employs TRBV6-5 and TRBJ2-5; tentative D call: TRBD2 (5 bases). Between the trimmed V and J ends, which lost 2 bases and 5 bases, there was a span of 12 bases. The CDR3 totals 14 residues. The germline CDR1 and CDR2 sequences are MNHEY and SVGAGI.

There are a few counts of this clonotype. V and J are TRBV2 and TRBJ2-1, with D tentatively TRBD2 (6 bases). The germline V gene has CDR1 SNHLY and CDR2 FYNNEI. The CDR3 covers 16 residues. With 6 bases removed from V and 2 bases from J, the gap between germline ends came to 17 bases. CDR3 protein: CASSLSSSDTYNEQFF. Here the CDR3 DNA reads TGTGCCAGCAGCCTAAGCTCTAGCGACACCTACAATGAGCAGTTCTTC.

The V and J genes are TRBV28 and TRBJ2-6; 9 bases line up with TRBD1. CDR1 and CDR2 from the germline V gene are MDHEN and SYDVKM. CDR3 size: 17 residues. V gave up 6 bases and J gave up 0 bases; unmatched junction bases: 6. The CDR3 coding sequence is TGTGCCAGCAGGCGGGGACAGGGAAGCTCTGGGGCCAACGTCCTGACTTTC. Encoded protein: CASRRGQGSSGANVLTF. Full variable domain (rest looked up from reference TRBV28 and TRBJ2-6): DVKVTQSSRYLVKRTGEKVFLECVQDMDHENMFWYRQDPGLGLRLIYFSYDVKMKEKGDIPEGYSVSREKKERFSLILESASTNQTSMYLCASRRGQGSSGANVLTFGAGSRLTVL.

The J gene is TRBJ1-6, the V gene TRBV4-3; D not certain. Trimming took off 0 bases at V and 11 bases at J, with 14 bases between the two ends. Germline loops: CDR1 LGHNA, CDR2 YSLEER. This CDR3 has 15 residues. Here the CDR3 DNA reads TGCGCCAGCAGCCAAGATATGAGGGTTGATCCACCCCTCCACTTT. It translates to CASSQDMRVDPPLHF.

This clonotype showed up just a few times. The V gene is TRBV4-1, the J gene TRBJ1-5; 9 nucleotides match TRBD1. Germline V gene data show CDR1 as MGHRA and CDR2 as YSYEKL. The CDR3 runs to 19 residues. The trim removed 7 bases at V and 3 bases at J, leaving 19 bases unmatched. The DNA of the CDR3 is TGCGCCAGCACCTCCAACTGGGACAGGGCAGTCGGGTTCAATCAGCCCCAGCATTTT. It codes for CASTSNWDRAVGFNQPQHF.

A note on this clonotype: This sequence may be a read error, since a much larger clone differs from it by one base. This chain joins TRBV30 and TRBJ2-7; the D is unclear. CDR1 is GTSNPN and CDR2 is SVGIG in the germline V gene (reference sequence). Trimming shortened V by 2 bases and J by 0 bases, and 8 bases separated the two germline ends. The CDR3 is 13 amino acids. CDR3: CAWSLGLSYEQYF. CDR3 coding DNA: TGTGCCTGGAGTCTTGGCCTCTCCTACGAGCAGTACTTC.

This clonotype showed up many times. The rearrangement uses TRBV6-6 and TRBJ2-3, with 7 positions matching TRBD1. Germline V gene sequence: CDR1 MNHNY, CDR2 SVGAGI (reference sequence). The CDR3 runs to 15 residues. With V trimmed by 5 bases and J by 1 base, 6 bases remained unmatched. CDR3 protein: CASSDRDRGTDTQYF. The CDR3, as DNA: TGTGCCAGCAGTGACCGGGACAGAGGCACAGATACGCAGTATTTT.

The chain employs TRBV20-1 and TRBJ1-2; 11 positions match TRBD1. With V trimmed by 6 bases and J by 4 bases, 10 bases remained unmatched. Germline V gene data show CDR1 as DFQATT and CDR2 as SNEGSKA (reference sequence). CDR3 length: 15 amino acids. The CDR3 DNA reads as TGCAGTGCCCCTCCTCGGGACAGGGGGGGCTATGGCTACACCTTC. Its protein is CSAPPRDRGGYGYTF.

This clonotype was recorded many times. V gene TRBV9 combines with J gene TRBJ2-7, with D unresolved. The CDR3 has 14 amino acids. V was cut by 2 bases and J by 5 bases, with 14 bases left in between. Germline CDR1 is SGDLS and CDR2 is YYNGEE. The CDR3, as DNA: TGTGCCAGCAGCGTCTCATCATCCCATCACGAGCAGTACTTC. Its protein is CASSVSSSHHEQYF.

This clonotype has more than one count but fewer than ten. A much larger clone lies one base from this, so it may be a read error. The CDR3 protein is CASSHGTSTDTQYF. The DNA for the CDR3 is TGCGCCAGCAGCCACGGGACTAGCACAGATACGCAGTATTTT. This rearrangement joins TRBV4-3 to TRBJ2-3; perhaps TRBD2 as D (6 bases). Trimming removed 3 bases from V and 0 bases from J, with 7 bases in between. The CDR3 runs to 14 residues. In germline, CDR1 is LGHNA, CDR2 YSLEER.

This clonotype was observed many times. V usage is TRBV7-3 and J usage is TRBJ2-6; D gene uncertain. V was shortened by 0 bases and J by 0 bases, with 9 bases between the two germline ends. The CDR3 is 17 residues long. Germline loops: CDR1 SGHTA, CDR2 FQGTGA. This CDR3 is CASSLTSDASGANVLTF. For the CDR3, the DNA is TGTGCCAGCAGCTTAACCTCGGACGCCTCTGGGGCCAACGTCCTGACTTTC.